This T cell receptor beta chain is from a study of blood T cell repertoires in COVID-19. As for the study in general: In each case, the material was cDNA or gDNA derived from T cells, B-cell-depleted T cells, or PBMCs.

Recruitment covered about two dozen US areas and drew participants whose ages spanned about 18 to 89 years. Within the 2 weeks before study entry, each person in the exposed group met a COVID-19 case. The trim removed 4 bases at V and 4 bases at J, leaving 3 bases unmatched. The CDR3 length is 15 residues. The germline V gene encodes CDR1 LGHDT and CDR2 YNNKEL (reference sequence). Assay used: immunoSEQ multiplex PCR; TCRdb lists only in-frame clones, some missing. The profile shows about 220,000 clones, 90% of them singletons. Sequencing was performed on PBMCs or T cells enriched from blood (not recorded which). V gene TRBV3-1 (or the pseudogene TRBV3-2) combines with J gene TRBJ2-5; 13 bases align to TRBD2. The clonotype originates from a young man who had been exposed to COVID-19. The CDR3 loop is CASSPTSGGLETQYF. The CDR3 coding sequence is TGTGCCAGCAGCCCGACTAGCGGGGGGCTAGAGACCCAGTACTTC.